The clone carrying this T cell receptor beta chain was detected many times. Its antigen is still unknown. The investigators amplified TCR beta CDR3 regions from RNA transcripts. The primer set for the first-round RT-PCR of the TCR CDR3 was HTBI. TCRdb redid the calling of the multiplex PCR reads with MiXCR, one entry per CDR3 protein. The table includes over 650,000 distinct CDR3 sequences, roughly 17% detected once. No ophthalmopathy progression within 18 months constituted stable Graves' hyperthyroidism. Hyperthyroidism patients were newly diagnosed, had disease duration under 2 months, and were aged 18 to 65 years. These data belong to a study of T cells in Graves' hyperthyroidism and ophthalmopathy. The study, taken as a whole, reports: Classification by a 13 V-J model distinguished ophthalmopathy from stable hyperthyroidism. Blood also held most thyroid clonotypes expanded beyond 0.001.

This CDR3 region has 16 residues. Germline V gene lookup returns CDR1 MDHEN and CDR2 SYDVKM. The V end was cut by 3 bases, the J end by 4 bases, with 18 bases between. This rearrangement joins TRBV28 to TRBJ1-1, with a weak D call TRBD1 (5 bases). Sequencing was carried out using blood. The sequence was collected from a man aged 18-30 years with Graves' hyperthyroidism. The CDR3 protein is CASSFGFQGRGTEAFF. The CDR3 DNA is TGTGCCAGCAGTTTTGGGTTCCAGGGCCGTGGCACTGAAGCTTTCTTT.